One and the same sample provided the 5 T cell receptor beta chains below, sequenced in a study of PD-L1 blockade in urothelial cancer. The assay was immunoSEQ multiplex PCR, and TCRdb's table has in-frame clones only and misses some. The sample contains nearly 35,000 clones, over 75% of which appear only once. Documented time point: pretreatment peripheral blood. Sequenced here: PBMCs, sampled around atezolizumab (anti-PD-L1) treatment. All receptors come from a man aged 60 to 75 with urothelial cancer.

The chain has TRBV7-9 and TRBJ2-1, with 10 bases aligning to TRBD2. Germline V gene lookup returns CDR1 SEHNR and CDR2 FQNEAQ (reference sequence). The V and J ends lost 5 bases and 16 bases, in that order; junction bases with no gene match: 11. The CDR3 is 13 residues long. CDR3 sequence: CASSQEASGRSFF. In DNA form, the CDR3 reads TGTGCCAGCAGCCAGGAGGCTAGCGGGAGATCTTTCTTC.

The rearrangement links TRBV6-1 to TRBJ1-5, with 7 positions matching TRBD1. The CDR3 loop spans 15 amino acids. V trimming: 2 bases; J trimming: 4 bases; junction bases outside the gene matches: 5. Per the germline V gene, CDR1 is MNHNS and CDR2 is SASEGT. The CDR3 DNA follows: TGTGCCAGCAGTGAAATGAGGGGACAGAATCAGCCCCAGCATTTT. This sequence encodes CASSEMRGQNQPQHF.

The genes are TRBV6-1 and TRBJ2-2, with 8 positions matching TRBD1. The junction had 2 bases not matched to a gene; V was cut back by 2 bases and J by 0 bases. CDR3 length: 16 amino acids. Looked up from germline, CDR1 is MNHNS and CDR2 is SASEGT. CDR3 region: CASSESGGANTGELFF. The DNA for the CDR3 is TGTGCCAGCAGTGAATCAGGGGGCGCGAACACCGGGGAGCTGTTTTTT.

The chain employs TRBV5-8 and TRBJ2-3; D not resolved. The germline gives CDR1 SGHTS, CDR2 YDEGEE. The CDR3 covers 15 residues. The germline V and J ends were trimmed by 0 bases and 2 bases, with 10 bases remaining between them. The chain's CDR3 is CASSLDSQNTDTQYF. The CDR3 nucleotides are TGTGCCAGCAGCTTGGATTCACAGAACACAGATACGCAGTATTTT. The variable domain in full, with the rest retrieved from reference TRBV5-8 and TRBJ2-3, is EAGVTQSPTHLIKTRGQQATLRCSPISGHTSVYWYQQALGLGLQFLLWYDEGEERNRGNFPPRFSGRQFPNYSSELNVNALELEDSALYLCASSLDSQNTDTQYFGPGTRLTVL.

The chain carries TRBV27 and TRBJ2-1, with TRBD1 matching 9 bases. The germline V gene has CDR1 MNHEY and CDR2 SMNVEV (reference sequence). The trim removed 3 bases at V and 9 bases at J, leaving 6 bases unmatched. This CDR3 has 14 residues. The CDR3 DNA reads TGTGCCAGCAGTTTTCCGGGACAGGGTGGTGAGCAGTTCTTC. Encoded protein: CASSFPGQGGEQFF.